The 16 T cell receptor beta chains presented below share a single source sample, sequenced in a study of response to subunit inactivated influenza vaccine. TCRdb passed the RT-PCR reads through MiXCR, listing each CDR3 protein once. The table includes fewer than 750,000 distinct CDR3 sequences, around 15% detected once. The material sequenced was PBMCs from blood, taken about 11 days after vaccination. Receptors were obtained from a man aged 50-60 years who received an inactivated influenza vaccine.

This clonotype was recorded many times. The chain recombines TRBV5-1 with TRBJ1-6, with 7 bases fitting TRBD1. The V segment lost 3 bases and the J segment 10 bases; nucleotides outside the gene matches: 7. The CDR3 runs to 14 residues. Germline V gene sequence: CDR1 SGHRS, CDR2 YFSETQ. The CDR3 loop reads CASSSGTVGSPLHF. The CDR3 nucleotides are TGCGCCAGCAGCTCCGGGACAGTAGGCTCACCCCTCCACTTT.

V usage is TRBV20-1 and J usage is TRBJ1-5; D might be TRBD1 (5 bases). This CDR3 is built from 13 residues. Germline CDR1 DFQATT, CDR2 SNEGSKA (reference sequence). V lost 1 base and J 7 bases, leaving 11 bases between the germline ends. The CDR3 bases are TGCAGTGCTAGAGGGAGGGAGGGGCAGCCCCAGCATTTT. Protein sequence: CSARGREGQPQHF.

This clonotype showed up just a few times. A read error may be the cause here, since a much bigger clone is one base away. J is TRBJ1-1 and V is TRBV6-2 or TRBV6-3; D is undetermined. CDR1 is MNHEY and CDR2 is SVGEGT in the germline V gene. With 2 bases removed from V and 0 bases from J, the gap between germline ends came to 1 base. This CDR3 region has 12 residues. The CDR3 DNA reads TGTGCCAGCAGTTACCTGAACACTGAAGCTTTCTTT. Translated: CASSYLNTEAFF.

There are a few counts of this clonotype. The chain carries TRBV6-4 and TRBJ2-1; 12 nucleotides agree with TRBD1. Trimming took 5 bases from V and 8 from J; bases not matched to a gene: 7. Germline V gene sequence: CDR1 MRHNA, CDR2 SNTAGT. This CDR3 is 15 amino acids long. The CDR3 here is CASSQGQGAFDEQFF. Written as DNA, the CDR3 is TGTGCCAGCAGTCAGGGACAGGGGGCGTTTGATGAGCAGTTCTTC.

This clonotype was seen a few times. The gene calls are TRBV7-9 and TRBJ2-2; D unresolved. CDR1 and CDR2 (germline): SEHNR, FQNEAQ (reference sequence). The CDR3 has 17 residues. V was cut by 2 bases and J by 0 bases, with 13 bases left in between. CDR3 sequence: CASSLMYREANTGELFF. For the CDR3, the DNA is TGTGCCAGCAGCTTAATGTACAGAGAAGCGAACACCGGGGAGCTGTTTTTT. Supplemented by reference TRBV7-9 and TRBJ2-2, the full variable domain reads DTGVSQNPRHKITKRGQNVTFRCDPISEHNRLYWYRQTLGQGPEFLTYFQNEAQLEKSRLLSDRFSAERPKGSFSTLEIQRTEQGDSAMYLCASSLMYREANTGELFFGEGSRLTVL.

The sample holds a few counts of this clonotype. The genes are TRBV2 and TRBJ2-2, with TRBD1 matching over 8 bases. The CDR3 contains 15 residues. CDR1 is SNHLY, CDR2 FYNNEI, per germline. Losses at the gene ends were 6 bases for V and 1 base for J; bases not matched to a gene: 4. CDR3: CASRGGTGNTGELFF. The CDR3 nucleotides read TGTGCCAGCAGAGGAGGGACAGGGAACACCGGGGAGCTGTTTTTT.

This chain uses TRBV24-1 with TRBJ2-5; 9 bases fit TRBD2. This CDR3 is built from 16 residues. V was clipped by 4 bases and J by 4 bases; unmatched bases: 9. CDR1 KGHDR and CDR2 SFDVKD come from the germline V gene. Here the CDR3 DNA reads TGTGCCACCAGTGACCCGGCCCTAGCGGGATTAGAGACCCAGTACTTC. It translates to CATSDPALAGLETQYF.

This clonotype occurred a few times. The chain carries TRBV2 and TRBJ2-5; D is unresolved. V was cut by 7 bases and J by 5 bases, with 11 bases left in between. This CDR3 is built from 12 residues. Germline CDR1 SNHLY, CDR2 FYNNEI. This CDR3 is CASIGVVETQYF. Written as DNA, the CDR3 is TGTGCCAGCATTGGGGTCGTCGAGACCCAGTACTTC.

The chain has TRBV4-1 and TRBJ2-3; 11 bases line up with TRBD2. V trimming: 1 base; J trimming: 3 bases; junction bases outside the gene matches: 3. The CDR3 is 16 amino acids. CDR1 is MGHRA, CDR2 YSYEKL, per germline. The CDR3 region is CASSQGSGGDTDTQYF. Written as DNA, the CDR3 is TGCGCCAGCAGCCAAGGTAGCGGGGGGGATACAGATACGCAGTATTTT.

This clonotype was recorded many times. The chain employs TRBV4-3 and TRBJ2-3; maybe TRBD2 (6 bases). The V and J ends lost 6 bases and 2 bases respectively, with 12 bases between them. CDR1 LGHNA and CDR2 YSLEER come from the germline V gene. CDR3 length: 14 amino acids. The CDR3: CASSPGLLTDTQYF. DNA for the CDR3: TGCGCCAGCAGTCCGGGACTTCTCACAGATACGCAGTATTTT.

This sequence joins TRBV11-1 and TRBJ2-5; the D is unclear. V was clipped by 1 base and J by 2 bases, with 20 bases between them. This CDR3 has 18 amino acids. Germline CDR1 SGHAT, CDR2 FQDESV (reference sequence). CDR3 nucleotides: TGTGCCAGCAGCTTAGGTAAACACCTTAGGTCGCAACAAGAGACCCAGTACTTC. Its protein product is CASSLGKHLRSQQETQYF.

In this sample, this clonotype turned up a few times. The chain has TRBV28 and TRBJ2-7; D not certain. CDR1 and CDR2 from the germline V gene are MDHEN and SYDVKM. This CDR3 spans 14 amino acids. V was trimmed by 4 bases and J by 3 bases, leaving 13 bases between them. The CDR3 DNA follows: TGTGCCAGCAGTTACCGGACCGCAATCTACGAGCAGTACTTC. It yields the protein CASSYRTAIYEQYF. Filled out from reference TRBV28 and TRBJ2-7, the complete variable domain reads DVKVTQSSRYLVKRTGEKVFLECVQDMDHENMFWYRQDPGLGLRLIYFSYDVKMKEKGDIPEGYSVSREKKERFSLILESASTNQTSMYLCASSYRTAIYEQYFGPGTRLTVT.

This clonotype was picked up a small number of times. The V call is TRBV7-8, the J call TRBJ1-4, with 7 bases that match TRBD1. Unmatched junction bases numbered 6, after V lost 3 bases and J lost 5 bases. The CDR3 sequence is 15 residues long. Germline V gene lookup returns CDR1 SGHVS and CDR2 FQNEAQ. The CDR3 sequence is CASSFHRGRNEKLFF. CDR3 bases: TGTGCCAGCAGCTTTCACAGGGGCCGAAATGAAAAACTGTTTTTT.

Only a few counts were recorded for this clonotype. The V call is TRBV12-3 or TRBV12-4, the J call TRBJ1-6; 8 bases map to TRBD1. The CDR3 is 16 residues long. Trimming cost V 5 bases and J 4 bases; bases outside gene matches: 7. This CDR3 reads CASSPQGGVYNSPLHF. Here the CDR3 DNA reads TGTGCCAGCAGTCCACAGGGGGGAGTTTATAATTCACCCCTCCACTTT.

CDR3 in amino acids: CASSSDSSSYEQYF. The CDR3 DNA follows: TGTGCCAGCAGTTCAGACAGCAGCTCCTACGAGCAGTACTTC. The chain is built from TRBV12-3 or TRBV12-4 and TRBJ2-7; D might be TRBD1 (5 bases). The ends were cut back, 4 bases at V and 0 bases at J, with 10 bases in the middle. The CDR3 sequence is 14 residues long.

The chain has TRBV28 and TRBJ2-1; TRBD1 might be the D (5 bases). The V and J ends lost 3 bases and 10 bases respectively, with 10 bases between them. This CDR3 spans 12 amino acids. Germline CDR1 and CDR2: MDHEN and SYDVKM. CDR3 in amino acids: CASSLRRTEQFF. The DNA of the CDR3 is TGTGCCAGCAGTTTGCGACGGACAGAGCAGTTCTTC.